The 8 T cell receptor beta chains listed next were all sequenced from one sample in a study of blood T cells in healthy people across ages (dated by TCRdb to 2014 to 2015). Preparation of the library involved 5' RACE. The reads were generated on an Illumina HiSeq 2500. A second PCR of 7 to 11 cycles was performed with a sample-barcoded 5' primer and a J-beta primer mix. TCRdb's own reprocessing of the public reads used fastp at Q25 and MiXCR and kept productive beta chains. Identical CDR3 proteins give one entry, which carries the most common genes and DNA. Counted in this sample were over a million distinct CDR3 sequences; 42% of them appeared once. The ten most abundant clones make up under 8% of the sample. Sequences were obtained from blood. The receptors stem from a woman between 18 and 29 years old in good health.

This clonotype was counted a few times. V gene TRBV6-5 combines with J gene TRBJ2-7, with 7 bases aligning to TRBD2. The CDR3 has 14 amino acids. Germline V gives CDR1 MNHEY, CDR2 SVGAGI. The V segment lost 0 bases and the J segment 5 bases; nucleotides outside the gene matches: 4. Written as DNA, the CDR3 is TGTGCCAGCAGTTACTCAGAGGGGAGGGACGAGCAGTACTTC. It codes for CASSYSEGRDEQYF.

This clonotype occurred a few times. The chain has TRBV7-2 and TRBJ1-4; D is uncertain. Germline lookup yields CDR1 SGHTA and CDR2 FQGNSA. The CDR3 is 15 residues long. The V end lost 5 bases, the J end lost 4 bases, and 14 bases lay between the germline ends. CDR3 loop: CASSPRKADNEKLFF. For the CDR3, the DNA is TGTGCCAGCAGCCCCCGAAAGGCCGATAATGAAAAACTGTTTTTT. Filled out from reference TRBV7-2 and TRBJ1-4, the complete variable domain reads GAGVSQSPSNKVTEKGKDVELRCDPISGHTALYWYRQSLGQGLEFLIYFQGNSAPDKSGLPSDRFSAERTGGSVSTLTIQRTQQEDSAVYLCASSPRKADNEKLFFGSGTQLSVL.

The chain has TRBV14 and TRBJ1-1; D remains unclear. Germline-derived CDR1 and CDR2 are SGHDN and FVKESK. Trimming removed 4 bases from V and 0 bases from J, with 12 bases in between. CDR3 length equals 15 residues. The CDR3 spells CASSLPASLNTEAFF. The DNA of the CDR3 is TGTGCCAGCAGCCTCCCAGCTAGCTTGAACACTGAAGCTTTCTTT.

A few counts support this clonotype. The chain is built from TRBV20-1 and TRBJ2-3; TRBD2 agrees at 7 bases. This CDR3 is 15 amino acids long. V was pared by 2 bases and J by 0 bases, with 5 bases of the junction left unmatched. Germline CDR1 is DFQATT and CDR2 is SNEGSKA (reference sequence). CDR3 region: CSARSSSGSTDTQYF. CDR3 sequence (DNA): TGCAGTGCTAGATCAAGTAGCGGGAGCACAGATACGCAGTATTTT.

V gene TRBV4-2 combines with J gene TRBJ2-5; D is unresolved. Deletions cut 1 base from V and 11 bases from J, with 11 bases between. The CDR3 consists of 12 residues. Germline V gene data show CDR1 as LGHNA and CDR2 as YNFKEQ. The chain's CDR3 is CASSQAGEAQYF. The CDR3 DNA is TGTGCCAGCAGCCAAGCGGGTGAGGCTCAGTACTTC.

The J gene is TRBJ1-2, the V gene TRBV7-3; no clear D. Germline CDR1 is SGHTA and CDR2 is FQGTGA. The CDR3 has 13 residues. V was shortened by 6 bases and J by 6 bases, with 14 bases between the two germline ends. The CDR3 region is CASSSGMVHGYTF. The CDR3 DNA reads as TGTGCCAGCAGTTCGGGAATGGTTCATGGCTACACCTTC.

On this clonotype itself: At one end the junction does not follow the germline gene, possibly because of a read error. The chain couples TRBV30 to TRBJ2-1, with D possibly being TRBD1 (6 bases). This CDR3 is built from 11 residues. Germline CDR1 reads GTSNPN; CDR2 reads SVGIG (reference sequence). The CDR3 bases are TGTGCCGGGAGTGTTGGGGGCGCCCAGTTCTTC. It encodes CAGSVGGAQFF.

This clonotype was counted once. This chain links TRBV7-3 with TRBJ1-1; D unclear. Trimming cost V 4 bases and J 1 base, with 7 bases left between them. Germline loops: CDR1 SGHTA, CDR2 FQGTGA. CDR3 size: 13 residues. The CDR3 protein is CASSSYWNTEAFF. The CDR3 coding sequence is TGTGCCAGCAGCTCCTACTGGAACACTGAAGCTTTCTTT.